The sequence of this T cell receptor beta chain was determined in a study of CD4+ T cells in melanoma. Notes on the study in general: CD8+ T cell, macrophage and B cell function reportedly correlated with neoantigen-specific CD4+ T cells.

Of note for this clone: As yet, its antigen is unknown.

This CDR3 is built from 15 residues. V shed 5 bases and J shed 8 bases, with 18 bases lying between them. Germline lookup yields CDR1 LNHDA and CDR2 SQIVND (reference sequence). The assay was immunoSEQ multiplex PCR, and TCRdb's table has in-frame clones only and misses some. The sample lists about 55,000 clones; about 72% were seen once. This receptor was identified in a human donor with melanoma. The chain has TRBV19 and TRBJ1-4, with D perhaps matching TRBD1 (5 bases). The sequencing input was tumor tissue. The CDR3 is CASSEGDPRGEKLFF. For the CDR3, the DNA is TGTGCCAGTAGTGAAGGGGACCCTCGGGGCGAAAAACTGTTTTTT.